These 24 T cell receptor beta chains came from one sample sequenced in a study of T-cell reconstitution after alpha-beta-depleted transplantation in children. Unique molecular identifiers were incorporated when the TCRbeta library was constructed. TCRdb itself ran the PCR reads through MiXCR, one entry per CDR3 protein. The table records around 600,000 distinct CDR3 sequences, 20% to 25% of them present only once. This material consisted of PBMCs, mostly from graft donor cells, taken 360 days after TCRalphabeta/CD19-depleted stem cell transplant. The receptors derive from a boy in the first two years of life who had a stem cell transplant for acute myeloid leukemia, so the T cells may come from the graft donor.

CDR3 in DNA: TGTGCCAGCAACACACTGAGACAGGGAAGGAGGCCCACAGATACGCAGTATTTT. Protein product: CASNTLRQGRRPTDTQYF. The chain joins TRBV28 to TRBJ2-3; 7 bases are shared with TRBD1. The germline gives CDR1 MDHEN, CDR2 SYDVKM. This CDR3 spans 18 amino acids. V lost 7 bases to trimming and J lost 2 bases; unmatched junction nucleotides: 18. Using reference TRBV28 and TRBJ2-3 for the parts outside the CDR3, the full variable domain is DVKVTQSSRYLVKRTGEKVFLECVQDMDHENMFWYRQDPGLGLRLIYFSYDVKMKEKGDIPEGYSVSREKKERFSLILESASTNQTSMYLCASNTLRQGRRPTDTQYFGPGTRLTVL.

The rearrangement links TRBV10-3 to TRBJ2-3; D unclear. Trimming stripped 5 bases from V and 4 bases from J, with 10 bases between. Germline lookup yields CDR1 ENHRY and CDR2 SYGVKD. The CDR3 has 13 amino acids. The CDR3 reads CAISFRGADTQYF. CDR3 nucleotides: TGTGCCATCAGTTTTAGAGGCGCAGATACGCAGTATTTT.

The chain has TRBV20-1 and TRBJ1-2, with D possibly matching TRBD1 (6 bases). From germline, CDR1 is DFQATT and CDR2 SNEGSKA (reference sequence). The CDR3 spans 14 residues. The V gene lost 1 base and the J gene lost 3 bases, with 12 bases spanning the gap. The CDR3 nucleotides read TGCAGTGCTAGAGCGGGGGGCGCGGACTATGGCTACACCTTC. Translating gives CSARAGGADYGYTF.

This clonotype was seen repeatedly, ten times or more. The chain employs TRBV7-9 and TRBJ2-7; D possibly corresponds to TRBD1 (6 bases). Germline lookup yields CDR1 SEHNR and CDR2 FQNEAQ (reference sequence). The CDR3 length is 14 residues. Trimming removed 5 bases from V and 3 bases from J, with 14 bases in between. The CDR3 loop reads CASSLGGGGYEQYV. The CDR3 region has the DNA TGTGCCAGCAGCCTAGGGGGTGGGGGCTACGAGCAGTACGTC.

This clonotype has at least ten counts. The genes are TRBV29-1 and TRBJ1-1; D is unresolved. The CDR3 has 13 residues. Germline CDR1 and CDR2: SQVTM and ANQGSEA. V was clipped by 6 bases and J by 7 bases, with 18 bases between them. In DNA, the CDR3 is TGCAGCGTAGAACCCGGGCCCACCGTTGAAGCTTTCTTT. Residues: CSVEPGPTVEAFF. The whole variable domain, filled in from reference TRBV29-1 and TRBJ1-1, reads SAVISQKPSRDICQRGTSLTIQCQVDSQVTMMFWYRQQPGQSLTLIATANQGSEATYESGFVIDKFPISRPNLTFSTLTVSNMSPEDSSIYLCSVEPGPTVEAFFGQGTRLTVV.

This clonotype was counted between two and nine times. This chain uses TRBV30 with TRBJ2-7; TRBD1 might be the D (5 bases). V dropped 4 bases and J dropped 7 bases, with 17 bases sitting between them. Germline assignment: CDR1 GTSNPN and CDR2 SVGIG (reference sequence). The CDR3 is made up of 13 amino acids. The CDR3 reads CAWTPLGRTEQYF. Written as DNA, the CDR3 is TGTGCCTGGACCCCCCTCGGTAGGACAGAGCAGTACTTC.

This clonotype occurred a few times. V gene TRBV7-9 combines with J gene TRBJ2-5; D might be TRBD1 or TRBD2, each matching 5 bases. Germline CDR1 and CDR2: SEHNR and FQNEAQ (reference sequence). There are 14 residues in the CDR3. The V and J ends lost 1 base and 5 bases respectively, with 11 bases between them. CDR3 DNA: TGTGCCAGCAGCTTAGTAACGGGGCGTGAGACCCAGTACTTC. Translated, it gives CASSLVTGRETQYF. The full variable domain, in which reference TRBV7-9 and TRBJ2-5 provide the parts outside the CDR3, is DTGVSQNPRHKITKRGQNVTFRCDPISEHNRLYWYRQTLGQGPEFLTYFQNEAQLEKSRLLSDRFSAERPKGSFSTLEIQRTEQGDSAMYLCASSLVTGRETQYFGPGTRLLVL.

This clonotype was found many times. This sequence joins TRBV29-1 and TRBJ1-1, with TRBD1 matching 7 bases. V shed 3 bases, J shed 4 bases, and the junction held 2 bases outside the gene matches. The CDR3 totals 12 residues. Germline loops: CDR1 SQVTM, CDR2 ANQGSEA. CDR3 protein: CSVDRQGTEAFF. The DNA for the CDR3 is TGCAGCGTTGATCGACAGGGCACTGAAGCTTTCTTT.

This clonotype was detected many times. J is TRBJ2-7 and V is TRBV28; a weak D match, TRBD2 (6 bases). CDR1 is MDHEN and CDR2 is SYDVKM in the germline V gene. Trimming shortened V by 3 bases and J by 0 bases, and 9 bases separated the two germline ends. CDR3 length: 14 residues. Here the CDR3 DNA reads TGTGCCAGCAGTTTTGGGGGGAACTCCTACGAGCAGTACGTC. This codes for CASSFGGNSYEQYV.

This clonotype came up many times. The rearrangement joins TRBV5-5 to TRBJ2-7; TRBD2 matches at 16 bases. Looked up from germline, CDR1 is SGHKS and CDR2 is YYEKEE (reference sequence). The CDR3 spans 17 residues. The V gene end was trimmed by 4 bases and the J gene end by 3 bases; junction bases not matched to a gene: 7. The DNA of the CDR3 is TGTGCCAGCAGCGAACCGGGACTAGCGGGGGGGATCTACGAGCAGTACGTC. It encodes CASSEPGLAGGIYEQYV.

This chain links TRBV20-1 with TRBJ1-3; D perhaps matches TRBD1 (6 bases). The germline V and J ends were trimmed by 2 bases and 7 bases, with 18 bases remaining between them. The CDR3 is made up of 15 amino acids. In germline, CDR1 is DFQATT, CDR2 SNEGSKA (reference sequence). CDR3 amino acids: CSARKPGLRGNTIYF. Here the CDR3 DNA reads TGCAGTGCTAGAAAGCCAGGGTTAAGGGGGAACACCATATATTTT.

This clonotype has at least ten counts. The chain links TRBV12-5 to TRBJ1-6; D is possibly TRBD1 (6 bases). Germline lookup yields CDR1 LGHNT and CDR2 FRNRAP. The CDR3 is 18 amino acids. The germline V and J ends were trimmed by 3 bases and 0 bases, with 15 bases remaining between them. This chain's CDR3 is CASGLELKQGSYNSPLHF. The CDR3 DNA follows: TGTGCTAGTGGTTTAGAGTTGAAACAGGGCTCCTATAATTCACCCCTCCACTTT.

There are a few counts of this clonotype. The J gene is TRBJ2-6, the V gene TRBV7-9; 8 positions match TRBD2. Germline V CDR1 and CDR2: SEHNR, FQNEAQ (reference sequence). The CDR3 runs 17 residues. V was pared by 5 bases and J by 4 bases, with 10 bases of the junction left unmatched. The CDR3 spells CASSRGLASSGANVLTF. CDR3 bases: TGTGCCAGCAGCCGAGGACTAGCTAGTTCCGGGGCCAACGTCCTGACTTTC.

The CDR3 region has the DNA TGCAGTAGCGGACTAGCCCCAAATACGCAGTATTTT. As protein: CSSGLAPNTQYF. This sequence joins TRBV20-1 and TRBJ2-3; 8 bases are shared with TRBD2. CDR1 and CDR2 from the germline V gene are DFQATT and SNEGSKA (reference sequence). After removal of 8 bases from V and 7 bases from J, the junction contained 8 bases not matched to a gene. There are 12 residues in the CDR3.

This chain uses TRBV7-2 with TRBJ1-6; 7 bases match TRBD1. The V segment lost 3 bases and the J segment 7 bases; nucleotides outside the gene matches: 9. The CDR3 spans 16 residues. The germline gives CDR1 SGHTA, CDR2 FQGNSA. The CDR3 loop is CASSLRGGQGNSPLHF. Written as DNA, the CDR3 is TGTGCCAGCAGCTTGAGAGGGGGCCAAGGGAATTCACCCCTCCACTTT.

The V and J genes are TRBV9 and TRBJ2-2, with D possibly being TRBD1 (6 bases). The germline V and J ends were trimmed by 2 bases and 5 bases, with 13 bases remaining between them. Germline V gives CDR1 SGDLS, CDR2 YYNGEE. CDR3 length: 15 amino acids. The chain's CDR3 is CASSVSGARTGELFF. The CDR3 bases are TGTGCCAGCAGCGTCTCAGGGGCGAGAACCGGGGAGCTGTTTTTT.

The chain's CDR3 is CASSLVAGGLMEQFF. CDR3 DNA: TGCGCCAGCAGCTTGGTAGCGGGGGGGTTAATGGAGCAGTTCTTC. The genes are TRBV5-1 and TRBJ2-1; TRBD2 matches 11 bases. The V and J ends lost 0 bases and 10 bases, in that order; junction bases with no gene match: 6. The CDR3 is 15 amino acids. The germline gives CDR1 SGHRS, CDR2 YFSETQ.

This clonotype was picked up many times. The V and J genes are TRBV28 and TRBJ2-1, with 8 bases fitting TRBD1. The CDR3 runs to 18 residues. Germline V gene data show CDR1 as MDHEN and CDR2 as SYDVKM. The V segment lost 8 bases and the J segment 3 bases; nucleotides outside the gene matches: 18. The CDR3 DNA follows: TGTGCCAGCTCTCGCAGGGGGCTTGGAATGGCACTCTACAATGAGCAGTTCTTC. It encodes CASSRRGLGMALYNEQFF.

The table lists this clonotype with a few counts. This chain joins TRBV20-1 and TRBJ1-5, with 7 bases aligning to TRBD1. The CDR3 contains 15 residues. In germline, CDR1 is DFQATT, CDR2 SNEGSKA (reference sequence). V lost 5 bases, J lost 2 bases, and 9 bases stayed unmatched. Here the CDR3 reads CSAPTGVAGNQPQHF. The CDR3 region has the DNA TGCAGTGCTCCTACAGGGGTCGCAGGCAATCAGCCCCAGCATTTT.

The CDR3 here is CASFNSQWDNEQFF. In DNA, the CDR3 is TGTGCCAGCTTTAACTCCCAATGGGACAATGAGCAGTTCTTC. The chain couples TRBV6-1 to TRBJ2-1; D unresolved. The CDR3 has 14 residues. CDR1 MNHNS and CDR2 SASEGT come from the germline V gene. V dropped 8 bases and J dropped 5 bases, with 16 bases sitting between them.

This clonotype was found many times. The CDR3 DNA sequence: TGCAGCGTTGGTGGGAGGCAGGGTGGCGAGCAGTACTTC. Protein: CSVGGRQGGEQYF. The V gene is TRBV29-1, the J gene TRBJ2-7; possible D gene TRBD2, 6 bases. Germline values: CDR1 SQVTM, CDR2 ANQGSEA. V dropped 4 bases and J dropped 6 bases, with 16 bases sitting between them. The CDR3 runs 13 residues.

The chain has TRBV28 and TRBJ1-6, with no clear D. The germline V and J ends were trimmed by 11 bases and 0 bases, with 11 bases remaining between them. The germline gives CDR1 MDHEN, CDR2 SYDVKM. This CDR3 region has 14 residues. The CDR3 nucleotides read TGTGCCTGGCAACCGAGCTCCTATAATTCACCCCTCCACTTT. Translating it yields CAWQPSSYNSPLHF. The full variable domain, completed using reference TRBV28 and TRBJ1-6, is DVKVTQSSRYLVKRTGEKVFLECVQDMDHENMFWYRQDPGLGLRLIYFSYDVKMKEKGDIPEGYSVSREKKERFSLILESASTNQTSMYLCAWQPSSYNSPLHFGNGTRLTVT.

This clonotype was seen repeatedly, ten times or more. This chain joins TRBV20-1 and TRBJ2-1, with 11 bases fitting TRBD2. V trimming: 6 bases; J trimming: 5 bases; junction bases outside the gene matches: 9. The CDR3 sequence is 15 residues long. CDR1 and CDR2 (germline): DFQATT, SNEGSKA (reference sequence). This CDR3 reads CSATASGGPNNEQFF. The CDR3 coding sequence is TGCAGTGCCACCGCTAGCGGGGGGCCGAACAATGAGCAGTTCTTC.

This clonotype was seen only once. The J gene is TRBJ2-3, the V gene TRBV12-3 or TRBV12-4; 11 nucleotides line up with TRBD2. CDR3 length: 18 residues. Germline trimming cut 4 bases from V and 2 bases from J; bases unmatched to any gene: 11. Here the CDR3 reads CASSSGTSGIRFTDTQYF. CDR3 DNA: TGTGCCAGCAGTTCCGGGACTAGCGGTATCCGCTTCACAGATACGCAGTATTTT.